The T cell receptor (beta chain) under discussion was sequenced for a study of T cells in Graves' hyperthyroidism and ophthalmopathy. Study-level points and caveats: Most clonotypes expanded in thyroid above 0.001 were likewise present in blood.

Amplification of TCR beta CDR3 regions used RNA as the template. A first-round RT-PCR of the TCR CDR3 used the HTBI primer set. TCRdb recomputed calls from the multiplex PCR reads with MiXCR, one row per CDR3 protein. In the table there are around 350,000 distinct CDR3 sequences, around 25% of which are singletons. Any patient presenting with uncontrolled infection, other autoimmune disease, pregnancy or lactation was left out. This clonotype has just a few counts. The antigen is undetermined. The V end was cut by 5 bases, the J end by 4 bases, with 19 bases between. The germline CDR1 and CDR2 sequences are SGHAT and FQNNGV. The CDR3 length is 16 residues.

This receptor was identified in a man aged 45-60 years with Graves' hyperthyroidism. The V and J genes are TRBV11-2 and TRBJ2-3; tentatively, D is TRBD2 (6 bases). Sequences were obtained from blood. The CDR3 loop is CASSPMRGGRADTQYF. In DNA, the CDR3 is TGTGCCAGCAGCCCAATGAGGGGAGGTCGAGCAGATACGCAGTATTTT.